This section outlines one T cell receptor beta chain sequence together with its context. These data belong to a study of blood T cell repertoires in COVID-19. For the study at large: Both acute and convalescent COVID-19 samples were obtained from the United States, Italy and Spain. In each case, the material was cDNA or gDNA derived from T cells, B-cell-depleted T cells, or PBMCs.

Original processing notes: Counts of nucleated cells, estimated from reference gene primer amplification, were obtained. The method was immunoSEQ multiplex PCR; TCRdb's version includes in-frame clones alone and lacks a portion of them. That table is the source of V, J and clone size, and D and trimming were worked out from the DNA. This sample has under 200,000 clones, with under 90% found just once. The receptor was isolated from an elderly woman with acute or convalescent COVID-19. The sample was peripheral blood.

The CDR3 loop reads CASSQIDREETQYF. Here the CDR3 DNA reads TGTGCCAGCAGCCAAATAGACAGGGAGGAGACCCAGTACTTC. J is TRBJ2-5 and V is TRBV14; 7 bases are a match to TRBD1. V was clipped by 2 bases and J by 5 bases; unmatched bases: 5. The CDR3 has 14 amino acids. In germline, CDR1 is SGHDN, CDR2 FVKESK.